This is a list of T cell receptor beta chains from one sample in a study of shared clonotypes between healthy human individuals. Sequenced by immunoSEQ multiplex PCR; TCRdb stores in-frame clones only, minus some. This table holds about half a million clones, 78% found once. The sample was PBMCs. Source of these receptors: a woman in her thirties or forties in good health. Some clones in this sample may be carry-over from other donors' samples. Both conserved end residues are part of each CDR3. The D gene is left open where the match is weak. Some rows have no size entry. The others give once, few or many, or a class for an expanded clone.

abundance	v_gene	j_gene	d_gene	CDR3nt	CDR3aa
many	TRBV27	TRBJ1-2	TRBD1	TGTGCCAGCAGTCCGAGACAGGGGGGGAACTATGGCTACACCTTC	CASSPRQGGNYGYTF
.	TRBV4-2	TRBJ1-4	.	TGTGCCAGCAGCCACCCCCCCTACACAGGGAGGACGGCAACTAATGAAAAACTGTTTTTT	CASSHPPYTGRTATNEKLFF
.	TRBV7-3	TRBJ2-3	.	TGTGCCAGCAGCTTGGTTAGCGGTCCCACAGATACGCAGTATTTT	CASSLVSGPTDTQYF
.	TRBV7-9	TRBJ1-5	.	TGTGCCAGCAGCTTACAGGAAAATCAGCCCCAGCATTTT	CASSLQENQPQHF
few	TRBV27	TRBJ2-1	.	TGTGCCAGCAAAGGGGGTAGGGTATACAATGAGCAGTTCTTC	CASKGGRVYNEQFF
.	TRBV7-2	TRBJ1-2	.	TGTGCCAGCAGCTTAAGGGGGGCGGGTATCTATGGCTACACCTTC	CASSLRGAGIYGYTF
.	TRBV11-2	TRBJ2-4	.	TGTGCCAGCAGCTTACCCCTCACAGGGCGTATGGAGGCCAAAAACATTCAGTACTTC	CASSLPLTGRMEAKNIQYF
.	TRBV18	TRBJ1-2	.	TGTGCCAGCTCATCCTCGGAGGGGCGATCTAACTATGGCTACACCTTC	CASSSSEGRSNYGYTF
.	TRBV7-2	TRBJ2-2	.	TGTGCCAGCAGCTTCCATGGGACATTTCCCGGGGAGCTGTTTTTT	CASSFHGTFPGELFF
.	TRBV7-9	TRBJ2-3	.	TGTGCCAGCAGCCCGAACTTATTCAGAAGCACAGATACGCAGTATTTT	CASSPNLFRSTDTQYF
many	TRBV7-9	TRBJ2-3	TRBD2	TGTGCCAGCAGCTTAGAGGCTAGCGGGAGGACGCAGTATTTT	CASSLEASGRTQYF
.	TRBV5-5	TRBJ2-7	.	TGTGCCAGCAGCCCGACGGAAGCCTACGAGCAGTACTTC	CASSPTEAYEQYF
.	TRBV11-3	TRBJ2-1	TRBD2	TGTGCCAGCAGCCGGGGGGATGAGCAGTTCTTC	CASSRGDEQFF
.	TRBV5-4	TRBJ1-1	TRBD1	TGTGCCAGCAGCACTACTGGACAGGGGGGGCGAGCTTTCTTT	CASSTTGQGGRAFF
.	TRBV5-1	TRBJ1-4	.	TGCGCCAGCAGCCCCGACGGGGAGTGGGGTGAAAAACTGTTTTTT	CASSPDGEWGEKLFF
.	TRBV7-9	TRBJ2-7	.	TGTGCCAGCAGCTGGACGACCTCCTACGAGCAGTACTTC	CASSWTTSYEQYF
.	TRBV28	TRBJ1-2	.	TGTGCCAGCAGTCCCCCTTCTCCGGGACTCCCTGTCCCCGGCTACACCTTC	CASSPPSPGLPVPGYTF
.	TRBV6-5	TRBJ2-1	TRBD2	TGTGCCAGCAGGGTCAGCGGGAGAGGCTACAATGAGCAGTTCTTC	CASRVSGRGYNEQFF
few	TRBV28	TRBJ2-7	.	TGTGCCAGCAGTACCTCTAGCGCCTTCTACGAGCAGTACTTC	CASSTSSAFYEQYF
.	TRBV9	TRBJ1-5	TRBD1	TGTGCCACCAAGAAGGGGACAGGGAACAATCAGCCCCAGCATTTT	CATKKGTGNNQPQHF
.	TRBV7-9	TRBJ2-7	TRBD2	TGTGCCAGCAGCCCCCGCGAGACTAGCGGCTACGAGCAGTACTTC	CASSPRETSGYEQYF
.	TRBV30	TRBJ2-1	.	TGTGCCTGGAGCTCGGGCTACTACAATGAGCAGTTCTTC	CAWSSGYYNEQFF
.	TRBV6-1	TRBJ2-7	TRBD1	TGTGCCAGTCTCCCCAGGACAGGAACCTACGAGCAGTACTTC	CASLPRTGTYEQYF
.	TRBV18	TRBJ1-4	TRBD1	TGTGCCAGCTCACCACCGAAGGCCACAGGGGGTGAAAAACTGTTTTTT	CASSPPKATGGEKLFF
.	TRBV4-2	TRBJ1-3	.	TGTGCCAGCAGCCAAGATTACAGAGGAAACACCATATATTTT	CASSQDYRGNTIYF
.	TRBV28	TRBJ1-5	.	TGTGCCAGCAGTTTATCGAGTCGAGGGGGTAGAGGGGATCAGCCCCAGCATTTT	CASSLSSRGGRGDQPQHF
.	TRBV28	TRBJ2-5	.	TGTGCCAGCAGTTTCCCTCTGTACACACAACAACAAGAGACCCAGTACTTC	CASSFPLYTQQQETQYF
.	TRBV6-4	TRBJ2-7	.	TGTGCCAGCACTCCGTGGCAGGTACTGTACTTC	CASTPWQVLYF
.	TRBV6-4	TRBJ1-5	TRBD1	TGTGCCAGCATCCCACCCGGGACAGGGCCTAGCAATCAGCCCCAGCATTTT	CASIPPGTGPSNQPQHF
few	TRBV10-3	TRBJ2-4	.	TGTGCCATCAGTGAGTCGAAACGGAGTAGAGAACACCCGGCAGGCAAAAACATTCAGTACTTC	CAISESKRSREHPAGKNIQYF
.	TRBV9	TRBJ2-7	TRBD2	TGTGCCAGCAGCGTAGGGGGACTAGCGGGGGTCTACGAGCAGTACTTC	CASSVGGLAGVYEQYF
.	TRBV21-1	TRBJ2-2	.	TGTGCCAGCACCCGGGGGAGGCAGCCCGGGGAGCTGTTTTTT	CASTRGRQPGELFF
.	TRBV4-3	TRBJ1-3	TRBD1	TGCGCCAGCAGCCAAGATGGGGACAGGGGAAACACCATATATTTT	CASSQDGDRGNTIYF
.	TRBV28	TRBJ2-1	.	TGTGCCAGCAGCCGAGGGGACTCCTACAATGAGCAGTTCTTC	CASSRGDSYNEQFF
.	TRBV11-1	TRBJ2-7	TRBD1	TGTGCCAGCAGCCCCCGACAGGGCGGATACGAGCAGTACTTC	CASSPRQGGYEQYF
once	TRBV27	TRBJ2-5	TRBD2	TGTGCCAGCAGTTCTGGACTAGCGGGAGCAGGGACCCAGTACTTC	CASSSGLAGAGTQYF
.	TRBV5-1	TRBJ2-3	TRBD2	TGCGCCAGCAGCTTGACAGCGGGAGGGAGAGATACGCAGTATTTT	CASSLTAGGRDTQYF